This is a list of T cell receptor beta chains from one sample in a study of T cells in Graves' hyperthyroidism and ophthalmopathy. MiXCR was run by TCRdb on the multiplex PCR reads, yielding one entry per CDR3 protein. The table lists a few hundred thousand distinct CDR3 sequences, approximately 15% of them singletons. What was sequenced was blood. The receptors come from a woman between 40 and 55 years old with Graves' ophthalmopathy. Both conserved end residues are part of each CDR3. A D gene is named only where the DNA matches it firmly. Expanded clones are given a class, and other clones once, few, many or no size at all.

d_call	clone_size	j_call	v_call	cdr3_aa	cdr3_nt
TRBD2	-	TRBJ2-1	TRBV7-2	CASSPGLARDNEQFF	TGTGCCAGCAGCCCCGGACTAGCGCGAGACAATGAGCAGTTCTTC
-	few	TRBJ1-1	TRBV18	CASSPGQPRFSPEAFF	TGTGCCAGCTCACCAGGACAGCCACGATTTTCACCCGAAGCTTTCTTT
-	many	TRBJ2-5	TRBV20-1	CSAKIAAETQYF	TGCAGTGCGAAAATAGCGGCGGAGACCCAGTACTTC
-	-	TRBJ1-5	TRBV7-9	CASSLVGGEPQHF	TGTGCCAGCAGCTTAGTAGGGGGGGAGCCCCAGCATTTT
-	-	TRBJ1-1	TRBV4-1	CASSQDIGGYTEAFF	TGCGCCAGCAGCCAAGACATAGGGGGTTACACTGAAGCTTTCTTT
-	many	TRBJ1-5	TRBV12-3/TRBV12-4	CASSLRQFYQPQHF	TGTGCCAGCAGCCTTCGACAGTTTTATCAGCCCCAGCATTTT
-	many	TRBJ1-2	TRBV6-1	CASSAIGGASNYGYTF	TGTGCCAGCAGTGCGATAGGTGGGGCCTCTAACTATGGCTACACCTTC
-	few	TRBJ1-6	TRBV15	CATSRDSFTNSPLHF	TGTGCCACCAGCAGAGATTCTTTTACTAATTCACCCCTCCACTTT
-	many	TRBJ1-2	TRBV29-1	CSVDEQGLYGYTF	TGCAGCGTTGATGAACAGGGCCTCTATGGCTACACCTTC
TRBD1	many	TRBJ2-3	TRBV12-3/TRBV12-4	CASSSGTGTDNTDTQYF	TGTGCCAGCAGTTCCGGGACCGGGACAGACAACACAGATACGCAGTATTTT
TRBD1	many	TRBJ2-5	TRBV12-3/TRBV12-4	CASRPTGGRETQYF	TGTGCCAGCAGGCCGACAGGGGGCAGGGAGACCCAGTACTTC
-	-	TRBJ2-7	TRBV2	CASSDVAAEQYF	TGTGCCAGCAGTGATGTGGCAGCCGAGCAGTACTTC
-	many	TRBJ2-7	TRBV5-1	CASSLGVTTYEQYF	TGCGCCAGCAGCTTGGGAGTCACCACCTACGAGCAGTACTTC
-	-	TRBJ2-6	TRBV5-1	CASSSDPSGANVLTF	TGCGCCAGCAGCTCGGACCCCTCGGGGGCCAACGTCCTGACTTTC
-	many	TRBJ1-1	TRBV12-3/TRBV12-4	CASSFRVVEAFF	TGTGCCAGCAGTTTCAGGGTGGTGGAAGCTTTCTTT
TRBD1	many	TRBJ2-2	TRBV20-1	CSARGQGAIGELFF	TGCAGTGCTAGGGGGCAGGGGGCGATCGGGGAGCTGTTTTTT
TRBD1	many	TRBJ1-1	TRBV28	CASSHQGGGTEAFF	TGTGCCAGCAGTCATCAGGGGGGTGGCACTGAAGCTTTCTTT
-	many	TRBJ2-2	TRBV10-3	CAISELSGRSTGELFF	TGTGCCATCAGTGAGCTCAGCGGTAGGAGCACCGGGGAGCTGTTTTTT
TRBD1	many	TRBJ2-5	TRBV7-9	CASGRTGGAYTQYF	TGTGCCAGCGGTCGGACAGGGGGCGCTTATACCCAGTACTTC
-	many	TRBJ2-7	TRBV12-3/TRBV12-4	CASSLVGQGTYEQYF	TGTGCCAGCAGTTTAGTGGGGCAAGGGACCTACGAGCAGTACTTC
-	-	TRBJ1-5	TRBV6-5	CASSYTTRGGQPQHF	TGTGCCAGCAGTTACACAACCAGGGGTGGTCAGCCCCAGCATTTT
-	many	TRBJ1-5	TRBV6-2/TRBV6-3	CASSYSGGSAGVQPQHF	TGTGCCAGCAGTTACTCAGGAGGTTCCGCGGGGGTTCAGCCCCAGCATTTT
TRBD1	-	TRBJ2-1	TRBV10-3	CAISGSTDRGINEQFF	TGTGCCATCAGTGGTTCCACTGACAGGGGGATCAATGAGCAGTTCTTC
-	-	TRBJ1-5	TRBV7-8	CASSFSVARGANQPQHF	TGTGCCAGCAGCTTTTCAGTTGCGAGGGGGGCCAATCAGCCCCAGCATTTT
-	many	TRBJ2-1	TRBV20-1	CSARDPSGPYNEQFF	TGCAGTGCTAGAGACCCCTCAGGGCCCTACAATGAGCAGTTCTTC
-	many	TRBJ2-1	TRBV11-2	CASSLILYEQFF	TGTGCCAGCAGCTTAATTCTCTATGAGCAGTTCTTC
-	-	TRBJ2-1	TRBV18	CASSPSRANEQFF	TGTGCCAGCTCACCTAGCAGGGCCAATGAGCAGTTCTTC
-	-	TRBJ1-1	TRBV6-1	CASSVGMTEAFF	TGTGCCAGCAGTGTTGGGATGACTGAAGCTTTCTTT
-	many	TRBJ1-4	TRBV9	CASSVGRLYAAVIEKLFF	TGTGCCAGCAGCGTAGGCAGGCTATACGCTGCAGTGATTGAAAAACTGTTTTTT
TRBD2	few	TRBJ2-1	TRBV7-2	CASSFGGGGYNEQFF	TGTGCCAGCAGCTTCGGGGGGGGTGGCTACAATGAGCAGTTCTTC
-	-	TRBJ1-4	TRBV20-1	CSALRDRNEKLFF	TGCAGTGCCCTACGGGACCGCAATGAAAAACTGTTTTTT
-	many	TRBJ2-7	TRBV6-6	CASSYSGQGSEPLEYEQYF	TGTGCCAGCAGTTACTCTGGACAAGGAAGCGAGCCACTCGAGTACGAGCAGTACTTC
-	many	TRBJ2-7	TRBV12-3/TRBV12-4	CASSTLGPSYEQYF	TGTGCCAGCAGCACTCTCGGGCCCTCCTACGAGCAGTACTTC
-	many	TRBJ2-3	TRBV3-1	CASTGERTDTQYF	TGTGCCAGCACAGGGGAACGCACAGATACGCAGTATTTT
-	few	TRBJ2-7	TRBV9	CASSVSHTGYEQYF	TGTGCCAGCAGCGTGTCCCATACGGGCTACGAGCAGTACTTC
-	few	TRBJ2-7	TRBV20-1	CSAARIWYEQYF	TGCAGTGCTGCTCGGATCTGGTACGAGCAGTACTTC
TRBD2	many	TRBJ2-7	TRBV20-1	CSATGTSGGTFNEQYF	TGCAGTGCTACCGGGACTAGCGGGGGGACCTTTAACGAGCAGTACTTC
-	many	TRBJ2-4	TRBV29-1	CSVSGGEGKNIQYF	TGCAGCGTCTCAGGAGGGGAAGGCAAAAACATTCAGTACTTC
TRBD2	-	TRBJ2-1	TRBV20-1	CSARDPGGGIYNEQFF	TGCAGTGCTAGAGATCCAGGCGGGGGGATCTACAATGAGCAGTTCTTC
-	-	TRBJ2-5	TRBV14	CASSQAWGEPPFKETQYF	TGTGCCAGCAGCCAAGCTTGGGGGGAACCCCCGTTTAAAGAGACCCAGTACTTC
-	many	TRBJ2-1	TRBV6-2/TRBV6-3	CASSWRGHNEQFF	TGTGCCAGCAGTTGGAGGGGACACAATGAGCAGTTCTTC
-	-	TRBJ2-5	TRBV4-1	CASSQDTDPQETQYF	TGCGCCAGCAGCCAAGATACGGACCCCCAAGAGACCCAGTACTTC
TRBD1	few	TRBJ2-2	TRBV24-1	CATSFRGTTGKLFF	TGTGCCACCAGTTTCAGGGGGACGACCGGGAAGCTGTTTTTT
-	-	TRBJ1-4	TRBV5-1	CASSLALGAEKLFF	TGCGCCAGCAGCTTGGCACTTGGGGCTGAAAAACTGTTTTTT
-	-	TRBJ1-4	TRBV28	CASGLEGLGNEKLFF	TGTGCCAGCGGTTTAGAGGGGCTGGGTAATGAAAAACTGTTTTTT
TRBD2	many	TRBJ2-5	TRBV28	CASSLGTSGRARETQYF	TGTGCCAGCAGCCTCGGGACTAGCGGGAGGGCCCGAGAGACCCAGTACTTC
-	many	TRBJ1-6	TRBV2	CASSAEAPYYNSPLHF	TGTGCCAGCAGTGCCGAGGCCCCTTACTATAATTCACCCCTCCACTTT
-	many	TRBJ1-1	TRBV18	CASSPEASTEAFF	TGTGCCAGCTCACCAGAGGCCTCCACTGAAGCTTTCTTT
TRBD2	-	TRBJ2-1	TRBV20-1	CSATPRGGTAFF	TGCAGTGCTACCCCTAGGGGAGGGACGGCGTTCTTC
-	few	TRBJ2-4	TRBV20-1	CSARDREGERLDKNIQYF	TGCAGTGCTAGAGATAGGGAGGGGGAGAGGTTGGACAAAAACATTCAGTACTTC
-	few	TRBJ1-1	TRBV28	CASSNSYRAVTEAFF	TGTGCCAGCAGTAACTCATACCGGGCCGTCACTGAAGCTTTCTTT
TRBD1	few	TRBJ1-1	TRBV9	CASSLTTGGKAFF	TGTGCCAGCAGCTTGACGACAGGGGGAAAAGCTTTCTTT